This T cell receptor (beta chain) was obtained from a study of tumor and adjacent non-tumor tissue in lung cancer. Overall study findings and caveats: Top 100 clones took a larger repertoire share in normal lung.

TCRbeta libraries were built with three rounds of nested PCR, modified from ARM-PCR. Each CDR3 protein gets one entry after TCRdb re-called the multiplex PCR reads with MiXCR. This sample has approximately 120,000 distinct CDR3 sequences, with 60% to 70% found just once. This sample's RNA came from whole unsorted tissue. This non-tumor lung sample came from over 3 cm beyond the tumor edge. This clonotype showed up many times. Its cognate antigen is unknown. Material for sequencing was distant non-tumor lung tissue. This TCR was recovered from a man aged 60 to 75 with non-small cell lung cancer.

The CDR3 reads CASSSGTGVNSNQPQHF. CDR3 DNA sequence: TGTGCCAGCAGTTCCGGGACAGGTGTTAATAGCAATCAGCCCCAGCATTTT. This rearrangement joins TRBV6-6 to TRBJ1-5, with TRBD1 matching over 8 bases. Per germline, CDR1 MNHNY and CDR2 SVGAGI (reference sequence). The CDR3 length is 17 residues. V lost 4 bases to trimming and J lost 0 bases; unmatched junction nucleotides: 8.